The 22 T cell receptor beta chains reported below all come from one sample, sequenced in a study of T cell responses to AZD1222 COVID-19 vaccine. This table comes from immunoSEQ multiplex PCR, and its TCRdb copy is limited to in-frame clones, with some not included. The sample consists of 200,000 or so clones, around 93% of them appearing once. Here the sequenced sample was peripheral blood, taken on day 0 of AZD1222 vaccination. These TCRs come from an adult in good health.

The chain couples TRBV21-1 to TRBJ1-2; the D segment call TRBD1 is taken from the table without a DNA check. TRBV21-1 is a listed pseudogene. The length of the CDR3 is 18 residues. The CDR3 DNA reads as TGTGCCAGCAGCAACCACGGACAGGGGACTACCACGAACTATGGCTACACCTTC. It yields the protein CASSNHGQGTTTNYGYTF.

This chain uses TRBV5-4 with TRBJ2-2; D gene unclear. Germline V gives CDR1 SGHNT, CDR2 YYREEE (reference sequence). V was clipped by 0 bases and J by 5 bases, with 11 bases between them. The CDR3 covers 15 residues. CDR3 sequence reads: CASSLGGVDTGELFF. CDR3 DNA: TGTGCCAGCAGCTTGGGTGGAGTAGATACCGGGGAGCTGTTTTTT.

The chain is built from TRBV5-8 and TRBJ2-5, with D uncertain. There are 11 residues in the CDR3. V was shortened by 0 bases and J by 6 bases, with 3 bases between the two germline ends. Germline CDR1 reads SGHTS; CDR2 reads YDEGEE. This chain's CDR3 is CASSLAQTQYF. In DNA form, the CDR3 reads TGTGCCAGCAGCTTGGCCCAGACCCAGTACTTC.

As for this clone: Other nucleotide sequences from this sample produce the same CDR3. This rearrangement joins TRBV30 to TRBJ1-5; 7 bases align to TRBD1. The CDR3 spans 14 residues. V dropped 1 base and J dropped 4; count of bases not matched to a gene: 4. The germline CDR1 and CDR2 sequences are GTSNPN and SVGIG (reference sequence). In DNA form, the CDR3 reads TGTGCCTGGAGTGCCGACAGGGTAAATCAGCCCCAGCATTTT. Protein product: CAWSADRVNQPQHF.

This sequence joins TRBV28 and TRBJ1-1, with D maybe TRBD1 (5 bases). V was cut by 7 bases and J by 0 bases, with 9 bases left in between. The germline gives CDR1 MDHEN, CDR2 SYDVKM. This CDR3 has 13 residues. The CDR3 loop is CASMGPLNTEAFF. The CDR3, as DNA: TGTGCCAGCATGGGACCGTTGAACACTGAAGCTTTCTTT.

The gene calls are TRBV19 and TRBJ2-1; 10 bases fit TRBD2. The CDR3 covers 15 residues. Per the germline V gene, CDR1 is LNHDA and CDR2 is SQIVND (reference sequence). The J segment lost 3 bases and the V segment lost 4 bases, leaving 3 bases of the junction unmatched. The CDR3 DNA reads TGTGCCAGTAGTACCGGGACTAGCGACTACAATGAGCAGTTCTTC. This sequence encodes CASSTGTSDYNEQFF.

The chain employs TRBV14 and TRBJ1-2, with D perhaps matching TRBD1 (5 bases). This CDR3 is built from 16 residues. In germline, CDR1 is SGHDN, CDR2 FVKESK. Trimming pared 1 base from V and 2 bases from J, leaving 14 bases between. CDR3 amino acids: CASSQGPGPINYGYTF. The CDR3 DNA reads TGTGCCAGCAGCCAAGGGCCGGGGCCTATAAACTATGGCTACACCTTC.

This chain links TRBV4-1 with TRBJ2-2, with D perhaps given as TRBD1 or TRBD2 (7 bases each). The V and J ends lost 4 bases and 2 bases respectively, with 14 bases between them. The germline gives CDR1 MGHRA, CDR2 YSYEKL. The CDR3 has 16 residues. CDR3 region: CASSPGGGPNTGELFF. Here the CDR3 DNA reads TGCGCCAGCAGCCCAGGGGGAGGGCCTAACACCGGGGAGCTGTTTTTT.

This clone has only one observation. The CDR3 reads CATSRDLSDTQYF. The CDR3 DNA is TGTGCCACCAGCAGAGATCTTTCAGATACGCAGTATTTT. This chain links TRBV15 with TRBJ2-3, with D hard to call. The CDR3 is 13 amino acids. The V gene lost 0 bases and the J gene lost 4 bases, with 5 bases spanning the gap. Germline lookup yields CDR1 LNHNV and CDR2 YYDKDF (reference sequence).

The chain is built from TRBV5-1 and TRBJ2-2; D might be TRBD1 or TRBD2, each matching 5 bases. V gave up 3 bases and J gave up 0 bases, with 9 bases separating them. The CDR3 spans 15 residues. From germline, CDR1 is SGHRS and CDR2 YFSETQ. The CDR3: CASSSQGANTGELFF. As DNA, the CDR3 is TGCGCCAGCAGCTCTCAGGGAGCGAACACCGGGGAGCTGTTTTTT. The variable domain in full, completed from reference TRBV5-1 and TRBJ2-2, reads KAGVTQTPRYLIKTRGQQVTLSCSPISGHRSVSWYQQTPGQGLQFLFEYFSETQRNKGNFPGRFSGRQFSNSRSEMNVSTLELGDSALYLCASSSQGANTGELFFGEGSRLTVL.

The rearrangement joins TRBV12-5 to TRBJ1-1; no clear D gene. The ends were cut back, 4 bases at V and 4 bases at J, with 7 bases in the middle. From germline, CDR1 is LGHNT and CDR2 FRNRAP. The CDR3 length is 12 residues. The chain's CDR3 is CASGSPVTEAFF. CDR3 in DNA: TGTGCTAGTGGTTCCCCGGTCACTGAAGCTTTCTTT.

The chain uses TRBV5-6 and TRBJ1-2; no definite D call. Per germline, CDR1 SGHDT and CDR2 YYEEEE. The CDR3 loop spans 16 amino acids. Trimming pared 0 bases from V and 0 bases from J, leaving 12 bases between. As DNA, the CDR3 is TGTGCCAGCAGCTTGGTGGGCAGTACACCTAACTATGGCTACACCTTC. Translated, it gives CASSLVGSTPNYGYTF.

This clone was observed a single time. The rearrangement joins TRBV19 to TRBJ2-1; the match to TRBD2 covers 7 bases. The CDR3 has 13 residues. Germline V CDR1 and CDR2: LNHDA, SQIVND (reference sequence). Trimming took 4 bases from V and 4 from J; bases not matched to a gene: 1. This CDR3 reads CASSSGRYNEQFF. The CDR3 bases are TGTGCCAGTAGTAGCGGGAGATACAATGAGCAGTTCTTC. The entire variable domain, with the rest obtained from reference TRBV19 and TRBJ2-1, is as follows: DGGITQSPKYLFRKEGQNVTLSCEQNLNHDAMYWYRQDPGQGLRLIYYSQIVNDFQKGDIAEGYSVSREKKESFPLTVTSAQKNPTAFYLCASSSGRYNEQFFGPGTRLTVL.

In DNA form, the CDR3 reads TGTGCCAGCAGCTTATCAGAAGAGACCCAGTACTTC. This translates into CASSLSEETQYF. The chain has TRBV7-8 and TRBJ2-5; no reliable D call. The CDR3 runs 12 residues. The ends were cut back, 2 bases at V and 3 bases at J, with 4 bases in the middle. CDR1 and CDR2 (germline): SGHVS, FQNEAQ.

V gene TRBV4-3 combines with J gene TRBJ1-1; TRBD1 might be the D (6 bases). V was trimmed by 0 bases and J by 5 bases, leaving 16 bases between them. The CDR3 totals 16 residues. CDR1 LGHNA and CDR2 YSLEER come from the germline V gene. CDR3 in amino acids: CASSQDPRGGRTEAFF. In nucleotides, the CDR3 is TGCGCCAGCAGCCAAGACCCGAGGGGGGGGAGGACTGAAGCTTTCTTT.

This sequence joins TRBV19 and TRBJ2-5; the match to TRBD1 covers 8 bases. The V gene end was trimmed by 6 bases and the J gene end by 4 bases; junction bases not matched to a gene: 13. This CDR3 has 16 residues. Germline CDR1 LNHDA, CDR2 SQIVND (reference sequence). The CDR3 coding sequence is TGTGCCAGTAGGATCTCTGGGCTCAGGGGGCTAGAGACCCAGTACTTC. Its protein is CASRISGLRGLETQYF.

The rearrangement links TRBV18 to TRBJ1-1, with 7 bases matching TRBD1. V lost 5 bases, J lost 0 bases, and 6 bases stayed unmatched. This CDR3 spans 15 amino acids. The germline gives CDR1 KGHSH, CDR2 LQKENI. CDR3 sequence (DNA): TGTGCCAGCTCAAGGTGGACAGGTATGAACACTGAAGCTTTCTTT. It is translated as CASSRWTGMNTEAFF. Combining the CDR3 with reference TRBV18 and TRBJ1-1 gives the whole variable domain NAGVMQNPRHLVRRRGQEARLRCSPMKGHSHVYWYRQLPEEGLKFMVYLQKENIIDESGMPKERFSAEFPKEGPSILRIQQVVRGDSAAYFCASSRWTGMNTEAFFGQGTRLTVV.

V and J are TRBV5-4 and TRBJ1-6, with TRBD1 matching 7 bases. Germline V gene lookup returns CDR1 SGHNT and CDR2 YYREEE (reference sequence). Trimming at V came to 4 bases and at J to 6 bases, leaving 16 bases not matched to a gene. CDR3 length: 18 residues. The CDR3 here is CASSHGRKPGQFNSPLHF. CDR3 bases: TGTGCCAGCAGCCATGGGAGAAAACCGGGACAGTTTAATTCACCCCTCCACTTT.

The J gene is TRBJ1-5, the V gene TRBV7-2, with 11 bases that match TRBD1. The CDR3 contains 19 residues. Germline V gene data show CDR1 as SGHTA and CDR2 as FQGNSA. V trimming: 5 bases; J trimming: 6 bases; junction bases outside the gene matches: 18. The CDR3 is CASSKFTNPDRGRGQPQHF. DNA of the CDR3: TGTGCCAGCAGCAAATTCACCAATCCGGACAGGGGGCGGGGTCAGCCCCAGCATTTT.

The chain employs TRBV20-1 and TRBJ2-7, with TRBD1 matching 8 bases. CDR1 DFQATT and CDR2 SNEGSKA come from the germline V gene (reference sequence). V trimming: 6 bases; J trimming: 6 bases; junction bases outside the gene matches: 4. The CDR3 has 11 residues. CDR3 coding DNA: TGCAGTGCATTGACAGGGGCCGAGCAGTACTTC. Its translation is CSALTGAEQYF.

The CDR3 nucleotides read TGCGCCAGCACTGACGTTAGCACAGATACGCAGTATTTT. This codes for CASTDVSTDTQYF. The chain recombines TRBV10-2 with TRBJ2-3; D ambiguous. Germline loops: CDR1 WSHSY, CDR2 SAAADI. This CDR3 is built from 13 residues. V was trimmed by 7 bases and J by 0 bases, leaving 8 bases between them.

The chain combines TRBV27 with TRBJ2-7; D may be TRBD1 (6 bases). This CDR3 is built from 13 residues. Germline V CDR1 and CDR2: MNHEY, SMNVEV (reference sequence). The V end was cut by 3 bases, the J end by 5 bases, with 11 bases between. This chain's CDR3 is CASSFTGFDEQYF. CDR3 nucleotide sequence: TGTGCCAGCAGTTTCACAGGGTTCGACGAGCAGTACTTC.